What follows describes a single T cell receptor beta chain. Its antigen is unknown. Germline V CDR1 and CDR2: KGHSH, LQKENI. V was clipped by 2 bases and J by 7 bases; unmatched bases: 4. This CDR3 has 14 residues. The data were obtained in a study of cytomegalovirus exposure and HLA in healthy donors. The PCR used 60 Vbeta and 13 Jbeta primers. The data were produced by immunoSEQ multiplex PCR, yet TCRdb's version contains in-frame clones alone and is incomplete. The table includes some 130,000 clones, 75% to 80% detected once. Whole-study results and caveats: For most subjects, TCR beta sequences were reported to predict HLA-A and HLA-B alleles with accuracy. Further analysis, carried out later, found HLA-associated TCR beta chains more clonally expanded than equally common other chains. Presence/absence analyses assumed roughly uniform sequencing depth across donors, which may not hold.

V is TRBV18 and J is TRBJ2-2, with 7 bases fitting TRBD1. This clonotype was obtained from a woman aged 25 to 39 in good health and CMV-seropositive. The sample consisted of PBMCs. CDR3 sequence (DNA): TGTGCCAGCTCACCAGACAGGGCCGGCGGGGAGCTGTTTTTT. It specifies CASSPDRAGGELFF.